This T cell receptor beta chain was profiled in a study of shared T cell receptors in the human thymus. Repertoires were generated with immunoSEQ multiplex PCR, while TCRdb's copy carries only in-frame clones and drops some. Counted here are roughly 550,000 clones, 78% occurring once; the ten biggest clones make up 0.013%. The germline V and J ends were trimmed by 4 bases and 3 bases, with 19 bases remaining between them. CDR3 length: 16 residues. Germline V gene sequence: CDR1 SGHAT, CDR2 FQNNGV. This sample also appeared in a second study, on human thymus T cells. That work contributes: Biased V and J segment usage appeared in thymus and peripheral blood.

The chain has TRBV11-2 and TRBJ2-7; D perhaps matches TRBD1 (6 bases). The specimen sequenced was thymocytes. The clonotype originates from a boy under two years old with a congenital heart defect. The CDR3 region has the DNA TGTGCCAGCAGCTCGCCCGAGGCCACAGGGCGCTACGAGCAGTACTTC. It yields the protein CASSSPEATGRYEQYF.